One and the same sample provided the 15 T cell receptor beta chains below, sequenced in a study of blood T cell repertoires in COVID-19. Only in-frame clones appear in the TCRdb table, and some are missing; sequencing was by immunoSEQ multiplex PCR. The sample has tens of thousands of clones, approximately 86% seen once. The sequencing sample was made of peripheral blood. These receptor sequences come from a woman older than 75 with COVID-19, enrolled during active disease.

The chain recombines TRBV6-6 with TRBJ1-2, with a possible D match to TRBD1 (6 bases). The V end was cut by 3 bases, the J end by 8 bases, with 16 bases between. Germline CDR1 reads MNHNY; CDR2 reads SVGAGI (reference sequence). The CDR3 is made up of 14 amino acids. CDR3 residues: CASSYKAGAEGYTF. The DNA for the CDR3 is TGTGCCAGCAGTTATAAGGCAGGGGCGGAGGGCTACACCTTC.

This clone is a singleton in its sample. The chain joins TRBV7-2 to TRBJ1-6; 8 positions match TRBD1. The junction had 5 bases not matched to a gene; V was cut back by 5 bases and J by 5 bases. The CDR3 extends over 15 amino acids. From germline, CDR1 is SGHTA and CDR2 FQGNSA. CDR3 DNA: TGTGCCAGCAGCCTCGGACAGGGAAATAATTCACCCCTCCACTTT. This codes for CASSLGQGNNSPLHF.

Worth noting for this clone: An end of the junction differs from the germline gene, which may be a read error. V gene TRBV6-5 combines with J gene TRBJ1-5; D is possibly TRBD1 (6 bases). CDR1 is MNHEY, CDR2 SVGAGI, per germline. This CDR3 has 11 residues. CDR3 protein: CASSWDTSTDF. Here the CDR3 DNA reads TGTGCCAGCAGTTGGGACACCTCAACGGATTTT.

The chain combines TRBV9 with TRBJ1-2; 7 bases are shared with TRBD1. The J segment lost 3 bases and the V segment lost 4 bases, leaving 9 bases of the junction unmatched. From germline, CDR1 is SGDLS and CDR2 YYNGEE. The CDR3 length is 15 residues. The CDR3 reads CASSPAQQGHYGYTF. Here the CDR3 DNA reads TGTGCCAGCAGCCCGGCCCAACAGGGGCACTATGGCTACACCTTC.

The chain recombines TRBV7-3 with TRBJ2-1; TRBD2 matches at 13 bases. Germline CDR1 SGHTA, CDR2 FQGTGA. This CDR3 region has 15 residues. The V and J ends lost 6 bases and 6 bases, in that order; junction bases with no gene match: 5. CDR3 sequence (DNA): TGTGCCAGCAGGCGGACTAGCGGGGGCCGCAATGAGCAGTTCTTC. The encoded protein is CASRRTSGGRNEQFF.

J is TRBJ2-2 and V is TRBV27; a possible D gene is TRBD2 (6 bases). The germline CDR1 and CDR2 sequences are MNHEY and SMNVEV (reference sequence). The CDR3 has 16 amino acids. Trimming took off 3 bases at V and 0 bases at J, with 11 bases between the two ends. CDR3 in amino acids: CASSFQRGANTGELFF. CDR3 bases: TGTGCCAGCAGTTTTCAACGCGGGGCGAACACCGGGGAGCTGTTTTTT.

The chain has TRBV30 and TRBJ2-2, with TRBD2 identical over 8 bases. Germline CDR1 reads GTSNPN; CDR2 reads SVGIG (reference sequence). V trimming: 2 bases; J trimming: 6 bases; junction bases outside the gene matches: 2. The CDR3 has 13 residues. The CDR3 region is CAWSRGGPGELFF. CDR3 DNA: TGTGCCTGGAGTCGGGGGGGCCCCGGGGAGCTGTTTTTT.

The rearrangement uses TRBV5-1 and TRBJ2-6, with TRBD2 as a possible D gene (6 bases). CDR3 length: 16 amino acids. CDR1 is SGHRS, CDR2 YFSETQ, per germline. V lost 0 bases and J 2 bases, leaving 9 bases between the germline ends. Written as DNA, the CDR3 is TGCGCCAGCAGCTTGGTTTCGGGGGCTGGGGCCAACGTCCTGACTTTC. This encodes CASSLVSGAGANVLTF.

The rearrangement links TRBV2 to TRBJ1-6; TRBD1 matches at 12 bases. This CDR3 has 15 residues. CDR1 is SNHLY and CDR2 is FYNNEI in the germline V gene. The V segment lost 3 bases and the J segment 15 bases; nucleotides outside the gene matches: 9. The chain's CDR3 is CASSDWDRGQKNLHF. Written as DNA, the CDR3 is TGTGCCAGCAGTGATTGGGACAGGGGGCAAAAAAACCTCCACTTT.

This clone was recorded once. The chain has TRBV7-2 and TRBJ1-4; D may be TRBD1 (5 bases). The germline CDR1 and CDR2 sequences are SGHTA and FQGNSA. This CDR3 has 14 residues. Trimming stripped 1 base from V and 5 bases from J, with 8 bases between. CDR3 protein: CASSLDGGNEKLFF. The CDR3 bases are TGTGCCAGCAGCTTAGACGGGGGGAATGAAAAACTGTTTTTT.

The chain links TRBV5-8 to TRBJ1-6; 7 bases are a match to TRBD1. Unmatched junction bases numbered 13, after V lost 1 base and J lost 9 bases. Germline CDR1 reads SGHTS; CDR2 reads YDEGEE. This CDR3 has 17 amino acids. The CDR3 sequence: CASSLIGGTANSSPLHF. CDR3 DNA sequence: TGTGCCAGCAGCTTGATAGGCGGGACAGCGAATTCTTCACCCCTCCACTTT.

This rearrangement joins TRBV9 to TRBJ2-5; 7 bases are shared with TRBD1. V gave up 3 bases and J gave up 2 bases; unmatched junction bases: 7. Germline values: CDR1 SGDLS, CDR2 YYNGEE. The CDR3 contains 15 residues. CDR3: CASSAGLQGQETQYF. The CDR3 bases are TGTGCCAGCAGCGCCGGGCTACAGGGGCAAGAGACCCAGTACTTC.

The rearrangement links TRBV5-5 to TRBJ2-1; TRBD2 matches at 10 bases. The J segment lost 2 bases and the V segment lost 2 bases, leaving 10 bases of the junction unmatched. The germline V gene encodes CDR1 SGHKS and CDR2 YYEKEE (reference sequence). This CDR3 has 18 amino acids. CDR3 protein: CASSLDPYSGGTYNEQFF. The CDR3 DNA reads TGTGCCAGCAGCTTAGACCCATATAGCGGGGGGACCTACAATGAGCAGTTCTTC.

V gene TRBV11-2 combines with J gene TRBJ2-7, with TRBD2 identical over 11 bases. The V and J ends lost 1 base and 2 bases, in that order; junction bases with no gene match: 10. Per the germline V gene, CDR1 is SGHAT and CDR2 is FQNNGV. This CDR3 is built from 18 residues. The CDR3 nucleotides read TGTGCCAGCAGCTTAGCGCCTAGCGGGGGGCTCTTACCCTACGAGCAGTACTTC. This gives the protein CASSLAPSGGLLPYEQYF.

The genes are TRBV5-1 and TRBJ2-2; tentatively, D is TRBD1 (6 bases). Germline CDR1 and CDR2: SGHRS and YFSETQ. CDR3 size: 14 residues. The V end lost 4 bases, the J end lost 7 bases, and 14 bases lay between the germline ends. CDR3 in amino acids: CASSETGSGGELFF. CDR3 coding DNA: TGCGCCAGCAGCGAAACAGGGTCGGGCGGGGAGCTGTTTTTT.